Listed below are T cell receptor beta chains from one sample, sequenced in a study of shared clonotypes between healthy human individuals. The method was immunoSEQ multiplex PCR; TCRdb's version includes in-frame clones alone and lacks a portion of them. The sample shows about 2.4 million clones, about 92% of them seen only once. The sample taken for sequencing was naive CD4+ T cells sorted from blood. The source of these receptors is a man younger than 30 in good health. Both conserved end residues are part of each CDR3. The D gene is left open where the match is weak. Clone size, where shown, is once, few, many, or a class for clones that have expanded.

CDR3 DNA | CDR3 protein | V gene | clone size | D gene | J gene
TGTGCCAGCAGCTTAGGACAGGGTCGCGAAAAACTGTTTTTT | CASSLGQGREKLFF | TRBV7-8 | . | TRBD1 | TRBJ1-4
TGTGCCAGCACCCCCACTCAGGGGAAAGAGACCCAGTACTTC | CASTPTQGKETQYF | TRBV5-4 | . | . | TRBJ2-5
TGTGCCAGCAGCTTGGGAGGGGGTAAAGGAGAGACCCAGTACTTC | CASSLGGGKGETQYF | TRBV5-5 | . | . | TRBJ2-5
TGTGCCAGTAGTTTACTTTTTGGGGAGCTGTTTTTT | CASSLLFGELFF | TRBV19 | . | . | TRBJ2-2
TGCGCCAGCAGTTTAATTCCGGGGGGCTACAATGAGCAGTTCTTC | CASSLIPGGYNEQFF | TRBV5-1 | . | TRBD2 | TRBJ2-1
TGTGCCAGCAGCTCCGGACTAGCGGGACGACCCTCAAACATTCAGTACTTC | CASSSGLAGRPSNIQYF | TRBV7-8 | . | TRBD2 | TRBJ2-4
TGTGCCAGCAGCAGAGAGGGAGCGGGAGGCCTCACAGATACGCAGTATTTT | CASSREGAGGLTDTQYF | TRBV9 | . | TRBD2 | TRBJ2-3
TGTGCCAGCAGCTTGCCACAGGGAAGCAATCAGCCCCAGCATTTT | CASSLPQGSNQPQHF | TRBV28 | few | . | TRBJ1-5
TGTGCCTGGAGTGTACCGGGACAGGGACGATATGGCTACACCTTC | CAWSVPGQGRYGYTF | TRBV30 | . | TRBD1 | TRBJ1-2
TGTGCCAGCAGCCGCGGACGGGTCCAAGAGACCCAGTACTTC | CASSRGRVQETQYF | TRBV6-5 | . | . | TRBJ2-5
TGTGCCAGCAGTTATGGACCCGGGGAGCTGTTTTTT | CASSYGPGELFF | TRBV6-5 | . | . | TRBJ2-2
TGTGCCAGCAGCCTCTTGGGGGGATCGCGTGATACGCAGTATTTT | CASSLLGGSRDTQYF | TRBV5-8 | . | . | TRBJ2-3
TGTGCCAGCAAACGGGGTACCCTCTCAAGGGGGGGGGCATTGGCAGATACGCAGTATTTT | CASKRGTLSRGGALADTQYF | TRBV27 | . | . | TRBJ2-3